The rows below give T cell receptor beta chains drawn from one sample of a study of shared clonotypes between healthy human individuals. Profiling relied on immunoSEQ multiplex PCR, and the TCRdb table lists in-frame clones only, not all of them. This table holds approximately 340,000 clones, more than 60% found once. Sequenced material: memory CD4+ T cells sorted from blood. Every receptor here comes from a man aged 25-45 years in good health. Each CDR3 is given with its conserved first and last residue. Fields, in order: J gene, D gene, V gene, clone size, CDR3 DNA, CDR3 protein. The D gene is left open where the match is weak. Clone size is not always given. Where it is, it says once, few, many or a class for expanded clones.

J: TRBJ2-7; D: .; V: TRBV9; size: once; DNA: TGTGCCAGCAGCGTAGTGCCTAGTGGTGTCTACGAGCAGTACTTC; CDR3: CASSVVPSGVYEQYF
J: TRBJ1-3; D: .; V: TRBV6-1; size: many; DNA: TGTGCCAGCAGTGAGGCCAGCGGAAACACCATATATTTT; CDR3: CASSEASGNTIYF
J: TRBJ2-2; D: .; V: TRBV5-1; size: .; DNA: TGCGCCAGCAGCCTGAACTTTGGGACCGGGGAGCTGTTTTTT; CDR3: CASSLNFGTGELFF
J: TRBJ2-1; D: TRBD2; V: TRBV7-7; size: once; DNA: TGTGCCAGCAGCTTAGCACTAGCGGCGGAGCAGTTCTTC; CDR3: CASSLALAAEQFF
J: TRBJ2-5; D: TRBD1; V: TRBV6-4; size: .; DNA: TGTGCCAGCAGTGACGGGACAGGGGGCTTCGAGACCCAGTACTTC; CDR3: CASSDGTGGFETQYF
J: TRBJ1-2; D: .; V: TRBV18; size: .; DNA: TGTGCCAGCTCACCCCGCCCCGAACAACAGGGTATAGGCCACACCTTC; CDR3: CASSPRPEQQGIGHTF
J: TRBJ2-1; D: .; V: TRBV5-1; size: few; DNA: TGCGCCAGCAGACTAACCGGGACCCCCGGGGTGGATGAGCAGTTCTTC; CDR3: CASRLTGTPGVDEQFF
J: TRBJ2-6; D: .; V: TRBV29-1; size: few; DNA: TGCAGCGTTGGAGCTGGGGCCAACGTCCTGACTTTC; CDR3: CSVGAGANVLTF
J: TRBJ1-4; D: TRBD1; V: TRBV4-1; size: .; DNA: TGCGCCAGCAGCCGAGGACAGGGAGGAGAAAAACTGTTTTTT; CDR3: CASSRGQGGEKLFF
J: TRBJ2-7; D: .; V: TRBV6-6; size: .; DNA: TGTGCCAGCAACTCCCAGGGGCAGATAACCTACGAGCAGTACTTC; CDR3: CASNSQGQITYEQYF
J: TRBJ2-7; D: TRBD2; V: TRBV15; size: .; DNA: TGTGCCACCAGCCCCGGGGGGACTACCTACGAGCAGTACTTC; CDR3: CATSPGGTTYEQYF
J: TRBJ2-3; D: TRBD1; V: TRBV2; size: few; DNA: TGTGCCAGCAGAGGGGGACAGAGCACAGATACGCAGTATTTT; CDR3: CASRGGQSTDTQYF
J: TRBJ1-5; D: TRBD1; V: TRBV2; size: .; DNA: TGTGCCAGCAGTGAACAGGGGGGGGGCAATCAGCCCCAGCATTTT; CDR3: CASSEQGGGNQPQHF
J: TRBJ2-5; D: .; V: TRBV28; size: .; DNA: TGTGCCAGCAGTTTTACGTCCCACCAGGTAGAGACCCAGTACTTC; CDR3: CASSFTSHQVETQYF
J: TRBJ2-7; D: .; V: TRBV6-1; size: .; DNA: TGTGCCAGCAGTGAAGGGTCCGGGTTCATACAGGGCAAGAATCCTTACGAGCAGTACTTC; CDR3: CASSEGSGFIQGKNPYEQYF
J: TRBJ2-7; D: .; V: TRBV7-9; size: .; DNA: TGTGCCAGCAGCTTACGCGTAACCTCCTACGAGCAGTACTTC; CDR3: CASSLRVTSYEQYF
J: TRBJ2-2; D: .; V: TRBV4-2; size: .; DNA: TGTGCCAGCAGCCGTACCCGGAAACTAGCCTCGGGTGGCACCGGGGAGCTGTTTTTT; CDR3: CASSRTRKLASGGTGELFF
J: TRBJ1-5; D: .; V: TRBV2; size: .; DNA: TGTGCCAGCAGTCCCGGGAACAATCAGCCCCAGCATTTT; CDR3: CASSPGNNQPQHF
J: TRBJ1-1; D: .; V: TRBV2; size: .; DNA: TGTGCCAGCAGTGACAACAGGAGGAACACTGAAGCTTTCTTT; CDR3: CASSDNRRNTEAFF
J: TRBJ1-2; D: .; V: TRBV29-1; size: .; DNA: TGCAGCGCGGCCGACAGTTTAGGGTATGGCTACACCTTC; CDR3: CSAADSLGYGYTF
J: TRBJ1-5; D: .; V: TRBV28; size: .; DNA: TGTGCCAGCAGCAACGATGGAGTGGTAAATAGCAATCAGCCCCAGCATTTT; CDR3: CASSNDGVVNSNQPQHF
J: TRBJ1-4; D: .; V: TRBV15; size: .; DNA: TGTGCCACCAGCAGGACGGCTGCAACTAATGAAAAACTGTTTTTT; CDR3: CATSRTAATNEKLFF
J: TRBJ1-3; D: .; V: TRBV28; size: few; DNA: TGTGCCAGCAGCTACGTCTTCACCAGGGGAAACACCATATATTTT; CDR3: CASSYVFTRGNTIYF
J: TRBJ2-1; D: TRBD1; V: TRBV7-9; size: .; DNA: TGTGCCAGCAGCCCAAACGGACAGGGGTTAGGTTACAATGAGCAGTTCTTC; CDR3: CASSPNGQGLGYNEQFF
J: TRBJ2-1; D: .; V: TRBV14; size: .; DNA: TGTGCCAGCAGCCTCAGAACAGGGTTAATTGACAATGAGCAGTTCTTC; CDR3: CASSLRTGLIDNEQFF
J: TRBJ1-3; D: TRBD1; V: TRBV30; size: .; DNA: TGTGCCTGGACCCGCGACAGGGGGCTACTCGCCAACTCTGGAAACACCATATATTTT; CDR3: CAWTRDRGLLANSGNTIYF
J: TRBJ2-4; D: TRBD2; V: TRBV5-4; size: .; DNA: TGTGCCAGCAGCCGGAGCGGGAGGGCCCTCGGGAAGAACATTCAGTACTTC; CDR3: CASSRSGRALGKNIQYF
J: TRBJ1-4; D: TRBD1; V: TRBV11-2; size: .; DNA: TGTGCCAGCAGCCACGGGGGACAGTCCCAAGGAATCGAAAAACTGTTTTTT; CDR3: CASSHGGQSQGIEKLFF
J: TRBJ2-5; D: .; V: TRBV6-1; size: .; DNA: TGTGCCAGCAGTGACGCACAAGAGACCCAGTACTTC; CDR3: CASSDAQETQYF
J: TRBJ2-5; D: TRBD1; V: TRBV10-3; size: few; DNA: TGTGCCATCAGAGACCAGACAGGGGAAGAGACCCAGTACTTC; CDR3: CAIRDQTGEETQYF
J: TRBJ2-7; D: TRBD2; V: TRBV7-2; size: once; DNA: TGTGCCAGCAGCTTAGCCGGACTAGCGGGAGGCTTC; CDR3: CASSLAGLAGGF
J: TRBJ2-1; D: TRBD2; V: TRBV6-1; size: .; DNA: TGTGCCACCCAGGTGGGACCCGGGGGGAATGAGCAGTTCTTC; CDR3: CATQVGPGGNEQFF
J: TRBJ1-1; D: .; V: TRBV30; size: .; DNA: TGTGCCTGGAGTGTACGCAGGGACACTGAAGCTTTCTTT; CDR3: CAWSVRRDTEAFF
J: TRBJ2-5; D: .; V: TRBV5-1; size: .; DNA: TGCGCCAGCAGCCTCGAAGAGACCCAGTACTTC; CDR3: CASSLEETQYF
J: TRBJ1-1; D: TRBD1; V: TRBV29-1; size: .; DNA: TGCAGCGTTGAAGATCTAGGGGACAGCCAAGCTTTCTTT; CDR3: CSVEDLGDSQAFF
J: TRBJ2-7; D: .; V: TRBV19; size: .; DNA: TGTGCCAGTAGTACAGCCGGGACGGATGTCTACGAGCAGTACTTC; CDR3: CASSTAGTDVYEQYF
J: TRBJ1-3; D: .; V: TRBV7-2; size: .; DNA: TGTGCCAGCAGCCTTCAAAACACCATATATTTT; CDR3: CASSLQNTIYF
J: TRBJ1-5; D: .; V: TRBV7-2; size: .; DNA: TGTGCCAGCAGTGCAAACCGGGACTCCAATCAGCCCCAGCATTTT; CDR3: CASSANRDSNQPQHF
J: TRBJ2-7; D: .; V: TRBV18; size: .; DNA: TGTGCCAGCTCACCGACAAGTAGACCCTACGAGCAGTACTTC; CDR3: CASSPTSRPYEQYF
J: TRBJ1-4; D: .; V: TRBV7-2; size: .; DNA: TGTGCCAGCAGCTTAGGTGGGGACGGATATGAAAAACTGTTTTTT; CDR3: CASSLGGDGYEKLFF
J: TRBJ2-3; D: TRBD2; V: TRBV6-1; size: .; DNA: TGTGCCAGCAGTGAGGGACTAGCGGGAGGGCTTGAGGGCACAGATACGCAGTATTTT; CDR3: CASSEGLAGGLEGTDTQYF
J: TRBJ2-3; D: .; V: TRBV20-1; size: .; DNA: TGCAGTGCCCGAGTCGCAGATACGCAGTATTTT; CDR3: CSARVADTQYF
J: TRBJ1-4; D: TRBD1; V: TRBV4-1; size: .; DNA: TGCGCCAGCAGCCCAGAGGGACAGGGGGCTGTATATGAAAAACTGTTTTTT; CDR3: CASSPEGQGAVYEKLFF
J: TRBJ1-2; D: .; V: TRBV11-2; size: .; DNA: TGTGCCAGCAGCTTAGAACGGGTCTATGGCTACACCTTC; CDR3: CASSLERVYGYTF
J: TRBJ2-1; D: TRBD2; V: TRBV5-6; size: .; DNA: TGTGCCAGCAGCTTCTCACTAGCGGGCTGGAATGAGCAGTTCTTC; CDR3: CASSFSLAGWNEQFF
J: TRBJ2-1; D: .; V: TRBV29-1; size: .; DNA: TGCAGCGTTGGTCTACCCACAGTCTTAAATGAGCAGTTCTTC; CDR3: CSVGLPTVLNEQFF
J: TRBJ1-1; D: .; V: TRBV6-1; size: .; DNA: TGTGCCAGCAGTTCATCAGGGTATGGCACTGAAGCTTTCTTT; CDR3: CASSSSGYGTEAFF
J: TRBJ1-4; D: .; V: TRBV28; size: .; DNA: TGTGCCAGCATGGTGGGGAGAAAGGGGCTGTTTTTT; CDR3: CASMVGRKGLFF
J: TRBJ2-5; D: TRBD1; V: TRBV5-6; size: .; DNA: TGTGCCAGCAGATATGACAGGGGCCTAGAGACCCAGTACTTC; CDR3: CASRYDRGLETQYF
J: TRBJ1-1; D: .; V: TRBV2; size: many; DNA: TGTGCCAGCAAAATACCAGAACTTAACACTGAAGCTTTCTTT; CDR3: CASKIPELNTEAFF
J: TRBJ1-3; D: .; V: TRBV18; size: .; DNA: TGTGCCAGCTCACCTACCGCCGCGAGCACAGTATCGGAAGGAAACACCATATATTTT; CDR3: CASSPTAASTVSEGNTIYF
J: TRBJ2-2; D: .; V: TRBV5-1; size: .; DNA: TGCGCCAGCAGCTTGGCATATGACCCCCGGGACACCGGGGAGCTGTTTTTT; CDR3: CASSLAYDPRDTGELFF
J: TRBJ1-2; D: .; V: TRBV6-5; size: few; DNA: TGTGCCAGCAGTCCCACCACCACTTCGGCAAGACTCTTC; CDR3: CASSPTTTSARLF
J: TRBJ2-7; D: .; V: TRBV6-1; size: .; DNA: TGTGCCAGCAGCGTGACATATTCCTACGAGCAGTACTTC; CDR3: CASSVTYSYEQYF